The present TCR beta chain was sequenced within a study of graft-versus-host responses after intestinal transplantation. Trimming stripped 2 bases from V and 5 bases from J, with 16 bases between. The CDR3 runs 16 residues. Germline loops: CDR1 MNHNS, CDR2 SASEGT. Generated by immunoSEQ multiplex PCR, the TCRdb table keeps only in-frame clones and is missing some. The data show about 5,100 clones, around 71% seen once. The sequences come from PBMCs, collected 300 to 340 days after intestinal transplant. V is TRBV6-1 and J is TRBJ1-5, with D perhaps TRBD1 (5 bases). This TCR was sampled from a human patient who received an intestinal transplant, so some T cells may come from the graft donor. The CDR3 spells CASSESSQGGHQPQHF. CDR3 in DNA: TGTGCCAGCAGTGAATCCTCGCAGGGAGGACATCAGCCCCAGCATTTT.